One sample yielded the 19 T cell receptor beta chains listed below, sequenced in a study of blood T cell repertoires in COVID-19. Measured with immunoSEQ multiplex PCR; TCRdb has only the in-frame clones, and not every one. The sample holds more than 150,000 clones, roughly 85% seen once. Specimen: peripheral blood. These receptors were collected from a woman between 70 and 85 years old with acute or convalescent COVID-19.

This clone was detected once. The chain uses TRBV7-9 and TRBJ1-1; D not resolved. This CDR3 has 13 amino acids. Per the germline V gene, CDR1 is SEHNR and CDR2 is FQNEAQ (reference sequence). V shed 1 base and J shed 5 bases, with 8 bases lying between them. CDR3 in DNA: TGTGCCAGCAGCTTAGATACATGGACTGAAGCTTTCTTT. Its translation is CASSLDTWTEAFF.

CDR3 amino acids: CASTTAGGWYLNTEAFF. CDR3 nucleotides: TGTGCCAGTACCACGGCCGGCGGTTGGTACCTGAACACTGAAGCTTTCTTT. This chain uses TRBV19 with TRBJ1-1; D remains ambiguous. Germline CDR1 reads LNHDA; CDR2 reads SQIVND (reference sequence). This CDR3 is 17 amino acids long. Trimming cost V 7 bases and J 0 bases, with 21 bases left between them. The full variable domain, completed using reference TRBV19 and TRBJ1-1, is DGGITQSPKYLFRKEGQNVTLSCEQNLNHDAMYWYRQDPGQGLRLIYYSQIVNDFQKGDIAEGYSVSREKKESFPLTVTSAQKNPTAFYLCASTTAGGWYLNTEAFFGQGTRLTVV.

J is TRBJ1-2 and V is TRBV30; D gene ambiguous. The CDR3 is 14 amino acids. V was trimmed by 0 bases and J by 8 bases, leaving 16 bases between them. In germline, CDR1 is GTSNPN, CDR2 SVGIG (reference sequence). The CDR3 loop is CAWSVLGEGLGYTF. CDR3 nucleotides: TGTGCCTGGAGTGTACTCGGAGAGGGATTGGGCTACACCTTC.

The rearrangement links TRBV7-2 to TRBJ2-7; 9 bases are a match to TRBD2. The V and J ends lost 1 base and 2 bases, in that order; junction bases with no gene match: 6. Germline CDR1 is SGHTA and CDR2 is FQGNSA. The length of the CDR3 is 16 residues. The chain's CDR3 is CASSLDYSGRPYEQYF. As DNA, the CDR3 is TGTGCCAGCAGCTTAGACTATAGCGGGAGACCCTACGAGCAGTACTTC.

The chain has TRBV27 and TRBJ2-1; the D gene is possibly TRBD2 (6 bases). Germline V gene lookup returns CDR1 MNHEY and CDR2 SMNVEV (reference sequence). This CDR3 is 13 amino acids long. The ends were cut back, 2 bases at V and 10 bases at J, with 12 bases in the middle. CDR3 sequence (DNA): TGTGCCAGCAGTTTAAGGCAGGAGGGCGAGCAGTTCTTC. Translated: CASSLRQEGEQFF.

The chain links TRBV29-1 to TRBJ1-2; no firm D call. V was clipped by 5 bases and J by 4 bases, with 11 bases between them. CDR1 is SQVTM, CDR2 ANQGSEA, per germline. The CDR3 extends over 12 amino acids. CDR3 in DNA: TGCAGCGTTCGGTTGTCGCGCTATGGCTACACCTTC. Translating gives CSVRLSRYGYTF.

The chain recombines TRBV9 with TRBJ1-4, with a weak D call TRBD1 (5 bases). This CDR3 is built from 16 residues. Germline CDR1 SGDLS, CDR2 YYNGEE. Trimming stripped 1 base from V and 2 bases from J, with 12 bases between. The CDR3 spells CASSVMGGTTNEKLFF. The CDR3 bases are TGTGCCAGCAGCGTAATGGGAGGGACCACTAATGAAAAACTGTTTTTT.

The chain has TRBV7-3 and TRBJ1-1, with a weak D call TRBD1 (5 bases). Trimming cost V 1 base and J 4 bases, with 10 bases left between them. Germline V gene sequence: CDR1 SGHTA, CDR2 FQGTGA. CDR3 length: 14 residues. CDR3 amino acids: CASSLMGGRTEAFF. As DNA, the CDR3 is TGTGCCAGCAGCTTAATGGGGGGTCGCACTGAAGCTTTCTTT.

The chain employs TRBV5-1 and TRBJ1-4; perhaps TRBD1 as D (6 bases). The CDR3 contains 15 residues. Germline-derived CDR1 and CDR2 are SGHRS and YFSETQ. Trimming pared 4 bases from V and 5 bases from J, leaving 15 bases between. The CDR3, as DNA: TGCGCCAGCAGCCTCCAGACAGGTGGGAATGAAAAACTGTTTTTT. Its translation: CASSLQTGGNEKLFF.

This chain links TRBV3-1 (or the pseudogene TRBV3-2) with TRBJ2-3; 11 bases are shared with TRBD2. The CDR3 extends over 15 amino acids. CDR1 LGHDT and CDR2 YNNKEL come from the germline V gene (reference sequence). Trimming took 4 bases from V and 4 from J; bases not matched to a gene: 4. DNA for the CDR3: TGTGCCAGCAGCCCGACTAGCGGGAAATCAGATACGCAGTATTTT. Its translation is CASSPTSGKSDTQYF.

The V and J genes are TRBV5-1 and TRBJ2-7, with 9 bases aligning to TRBD1. This CDR3 contains 15 residues. V was pared by 4 bases and J by 5 bases, with 10 bases of the junction left unmatched. Germline V lookup: CDR1 SGHRS, CDR2 YFSETQ. Here the CDR3 reads CASSLQGRDRDEQYF. The CDR3 DNA follows: TGCGCCAGCAGCCTGCAAGGACGGGACAGGGACGAGCAGTACTTC.

The genes are TRBV2 and TRBJ1-2, with D perhaps matching TRBD1 (6 bases). Trimming removed 5 bases at V and 2 bases at J, with 9 bases between. The CDR3 consists of 13 residues. Looked up from germline, CDR1 is SNHLY and CDR2 is FYNNEI. DNA of the CDR3: TGTGCCAGCAGTACTGACAGGAACTATGGCTACACCTTC. The encoded protein is CASSTDRNYGYTF.

The CDR3 spells CASSPQAPGQGINNQPQHF. CDR3 in DNA: TGTGCCAGCTCACCCCAAGCCCCCGGACAGGGGATAAACAATCAGCCCCAGCATTTT. This chain connects TRBV18 to TRBJ1-5, with 9 bases identical to TRBD1. This CDR3 has 19 residues. Germline lookup yields CDR1 KGHSH and CDR2 LQKENI. Trimming at V came to 3 bases and at J to 3 bases, leaving 15 bases not matched to a gene.

The chain recombines TRBV20-1 with TRBJ1-1; no definite D call. Looked up from germline, CDR1 is DFQATT and CDR2 is SNEGSKA (reference sequence). There are 9 residues in the CDR3. Deletions cut 6 bases from V and 11 bases from J, with 10 bases between. In DNA form, the CDR3 reads TGCAGTGCAGAAACGGGGGCTTTCTTT. Amino acids: CSAETGAFF.

V is TRBV6-6 and J is TRBJ1-1; perhaps TRBD1 as D (5 bases). Germline V gives CDR1 MNHNY, CDR2 SVGAGI (reference sequence). Trimming shortened V by 11 bases and J by 5 bases, and 18 bases separated the two germline ends. The CDR3 is 13 residues long. The CDR3: CASGTHAPTEAFF. DNA for the CDR3: TGTGCCTCTGGGACTCACGCCCCGACTGAAGCTTTCTTT.

The chain combines TRBV2 with TRBJ2-5, with 8 bases identical to TRBD2. Germline trimming cut 2 bases from V and 5 bases from J; bases unmatched to any gene: 7. Germline CDR1 reads SNHLY; CDR2 reads FYNNEI. The CDR3 consists of 15 residues. The CDR3 bases are TGTGCCAGCAGTGAAAAGGGACTAGTTTTCGAGACCCAGTACTTC. Translation: CASSEKGLVFETQYF.

This clone was seen a single time. The chain links TRBV29-1 to TRBJ2-1, with TRBD1 matching 7 bases. Germline V gene data show CDR1 as SQVTM and CDR2 as ANQGSEA. V was clipped by 5 bases and J by 3 bases; unmatched bases: 4. This CDR3 contains 13 residues. The CDR3 DNA sequence: TGCAGCGTTAACAGGGGCAACTACAATGAGCAGTTCTTC. It is translated as CSVNRGNYNEQFF.

The chain employs TRBV30 and TRBJ2-3; the match to TRBD2 covers 10 bases. J gave up 6 bases and V 4 bases, and 25 bases lay outside the gene matches. The CDR3 extends over 20 amino acids. Germline-derived CDR1 and CDR2 are GTSNPN and SVGIG (reference sequence). CDR3 loop: CAWTSMELSPLAGVVDTQYF. CDR3 nucleotides: TGTGCCTGGACGTCAATGGAGTTGTCCCCTCTAGCGGGAGTTGTGGATACGCAGTATTTT.

In this sample, this clone turned up once. The V and J genes are TRBV6-5 and TRBJ2-2; 8 bases align to TRBD2. V lost 6 bases and J lost 8; bases outside the gene matches: 8. This CDR3 spans 14 amino acids. Germline CDR1 and CDR2: MNHEY and SVGAGI. This chain's CDR3 is CASRIERELGELFF. The CDR3 DNA sequence: TGTGCCAGCAGGATTGAGCGGGAGCTAGGGGAGCTGTTTTTT.